Described below is a single T cell receptor (beta chain) sequence and its context. Its antigen is not identified. This CDR3 has 14 residues. Per the germline V gene, CDR1 is MDHEN and CDR2 is SYDVKM. The V end lost 5 bases, the J end lost 1 base, and 10 bases lay between the germline ends. The data originate from a study of T cell responses to AZD1222 COVID-19 vaccine. Whole-study results and caveats: Regions 160-218 and 743-854 held dominance among vaccine-associated CD4 TCRs, which spanned spike. An increase in Spike-specific TCR breadth and depth was observed after two AZD1222 doses. At study baseline, merely more than 5 AZD1222 recipients were seropositive.

TCRdb keeps only in-frame clones here, not all; method: immunoSEQ multiplex PCR. The sample contains about 92,000 clones, around 90% of which appear only once. The sample in question was peripheral blood, obtained on day 0 of AZD1222 vaccination. The chain joins TRBV28 to TRBJ2-3, with no clear D. The clonotype comes from an adult in good health. The chain's CDR3 is CASSTPPGTDTQYF. The CDR3 nucleotides read TGTGCCAGCAGTACCCCCCCGGGCACAGATACGCAGTATTTT.